Listed below are T cell receptor beta chains from one sample, sequenced in a study of blood T cell repertoires in COVID-19. Profiling relied on immunoSEQ multiplex PCR, and the TCRdb table lists in-frame clones only, not all of them. The sample consists of 210,000 or so clones, over 75% of them appearing once. The sequencing input was peripheral blood. These receptors all stem from a man aged 35-49 years with active or convalescent COVID-19. Each CDR3 is given without its conserved first and last residue.

V gene	J gene	CDR3 protein
TRBV7-9	TRBJ1-1	ASSLHETGRTEAF
TRBV7-8	TRBJ2-5	ASSQTGSVETQY
TRBV9	TRBJ1-5	ASSVQGARDQPQH
TRBV11-2	TRBJ2-3	ASSLDEGEFTDTQY
TRBV9	TRBJ2-3	ASSPGMSGSSTDTQY
TRBV9	TRBJ1-2	ASSVVELAGSGYT
TRBV7-9	TRBJ1-2	ASSAMTGNYGYT
TRBV7-9	TRBJ2-7	ATDQGSEQY
TRBV5-1	TRBJ1-4	ASSYTGVFNEKLF
TRBV28	TRBJ1-2	ASSLKHHTFNYGYT
TRBV7-9	TRBJ1-4	ASSPPRGTNEKLF
TRBV9	TRBJ1-2	ASSVGIDGYT
TRBV10-3	TRBJ2-7	AISEVPAEAFYEQY
TRBV2	TRBJ2-7	ARRQGYEQY
TRBV5-1	TRBJ1-5	ASSSGDRVDQPQH
TRBV2	TRBJ1-1	ASSQFTEAF
TRBV9	TRBJ2-7	ASSPGGWTSGSGEQY
TRBV27	TRBJ1-2	ASSLWSGDGTGYRYGYT
TRBV27	TRBJ2-7	ASSLGDRGEQY
TRBV28	TRBJ2-2	ASLREEVAGELF
TRBV4-2	TRBJ2-5	ASSQDLGTGRETQY
TRBV4-1	TRBJ1-1	ASSQGGTGSTEAF
TRBV7-3	TRBJ2-5	ASSRQGAETQY
TRBV7-9	TRBJ1-1	ASSFEILTEAF
TRBV30	TRBJ2-4	AWGQVRNIQY
TRBV7-9	TRBJ1-1	ASRDRVGTEAF
TRBV19	TRBJ1-5	ASSIGGVDNQPQH
TRBV25-1	TRBJ1-4	ASRGPVGSEKLF
TRBV6-1	TRBJ1-1	ASSEGLDRGLTEAF
TRBV6-6	TRBJ2-1	ASSPRGGGYNEQF
TRBV25-1	TRBJ2-7	ASSKQGPSYEQY
TRBV5-4	TRBJ1-2	ASSPVPGINGYT
TRBV9	TRBJ1-2	ASSVETLGRGYT
TRBV7-6	TRBJ2-1	ASSSQGRANEQF
TRBV29-1	TRBJ1-2	SGDTIPGGYGYT
TRBV2	TRBJ2-3	ASGNGQGSTDTQY
TRBV28	TRBJ2-1	ASSSGGSGQGRNEQF
TRBV28	TRBJ2-7	ASSSTGERSSYEQY
TRBV5-1	TRBJ2-1	ASSWTTGVNEQF
TRBV28	TRBJ2-7	ASTVAANYEQY
TRBV10-3	TRBJ1-1	AITRTGGYTEAF
TRBV2	TRBJ1-4	ASSRQILVEEKLF
TRBV19	TRBJ1-1	ASSLAGGLGGEAF
TRBV6-5	TRBJ2-1	ASSREGEQF
TRBV6-1	TRBJ1-1	ASSDQGVAEAF
TRBV27	TRBJ1-3	ASSYLRRQGPISPNGPGNTIY
TRBV28	TRBJ1-5	ATTPGVRSNQPQH
TRBV10-1	TRBJ1-1	ASSVGQMNTEAF
TRBV28	TRBJ2-7	ASSSLRGGLGEQY
TRBV10-3	TRBJ1-4	AVGQVPEKLF
TRBV18	TRBJ1-1	ASSPPNVVGGGQTNTEAF
TRBV19	TRBJ2-1	ASSIDAQGIWVEQF
TRBV19	TRBJ2-1	ASTEGNYWDEQF
TRBV5-6	TRBJ1-6	ASSPTGLLH
TRBV7-6	TRBJ2-2	ASSYGTANTGELF